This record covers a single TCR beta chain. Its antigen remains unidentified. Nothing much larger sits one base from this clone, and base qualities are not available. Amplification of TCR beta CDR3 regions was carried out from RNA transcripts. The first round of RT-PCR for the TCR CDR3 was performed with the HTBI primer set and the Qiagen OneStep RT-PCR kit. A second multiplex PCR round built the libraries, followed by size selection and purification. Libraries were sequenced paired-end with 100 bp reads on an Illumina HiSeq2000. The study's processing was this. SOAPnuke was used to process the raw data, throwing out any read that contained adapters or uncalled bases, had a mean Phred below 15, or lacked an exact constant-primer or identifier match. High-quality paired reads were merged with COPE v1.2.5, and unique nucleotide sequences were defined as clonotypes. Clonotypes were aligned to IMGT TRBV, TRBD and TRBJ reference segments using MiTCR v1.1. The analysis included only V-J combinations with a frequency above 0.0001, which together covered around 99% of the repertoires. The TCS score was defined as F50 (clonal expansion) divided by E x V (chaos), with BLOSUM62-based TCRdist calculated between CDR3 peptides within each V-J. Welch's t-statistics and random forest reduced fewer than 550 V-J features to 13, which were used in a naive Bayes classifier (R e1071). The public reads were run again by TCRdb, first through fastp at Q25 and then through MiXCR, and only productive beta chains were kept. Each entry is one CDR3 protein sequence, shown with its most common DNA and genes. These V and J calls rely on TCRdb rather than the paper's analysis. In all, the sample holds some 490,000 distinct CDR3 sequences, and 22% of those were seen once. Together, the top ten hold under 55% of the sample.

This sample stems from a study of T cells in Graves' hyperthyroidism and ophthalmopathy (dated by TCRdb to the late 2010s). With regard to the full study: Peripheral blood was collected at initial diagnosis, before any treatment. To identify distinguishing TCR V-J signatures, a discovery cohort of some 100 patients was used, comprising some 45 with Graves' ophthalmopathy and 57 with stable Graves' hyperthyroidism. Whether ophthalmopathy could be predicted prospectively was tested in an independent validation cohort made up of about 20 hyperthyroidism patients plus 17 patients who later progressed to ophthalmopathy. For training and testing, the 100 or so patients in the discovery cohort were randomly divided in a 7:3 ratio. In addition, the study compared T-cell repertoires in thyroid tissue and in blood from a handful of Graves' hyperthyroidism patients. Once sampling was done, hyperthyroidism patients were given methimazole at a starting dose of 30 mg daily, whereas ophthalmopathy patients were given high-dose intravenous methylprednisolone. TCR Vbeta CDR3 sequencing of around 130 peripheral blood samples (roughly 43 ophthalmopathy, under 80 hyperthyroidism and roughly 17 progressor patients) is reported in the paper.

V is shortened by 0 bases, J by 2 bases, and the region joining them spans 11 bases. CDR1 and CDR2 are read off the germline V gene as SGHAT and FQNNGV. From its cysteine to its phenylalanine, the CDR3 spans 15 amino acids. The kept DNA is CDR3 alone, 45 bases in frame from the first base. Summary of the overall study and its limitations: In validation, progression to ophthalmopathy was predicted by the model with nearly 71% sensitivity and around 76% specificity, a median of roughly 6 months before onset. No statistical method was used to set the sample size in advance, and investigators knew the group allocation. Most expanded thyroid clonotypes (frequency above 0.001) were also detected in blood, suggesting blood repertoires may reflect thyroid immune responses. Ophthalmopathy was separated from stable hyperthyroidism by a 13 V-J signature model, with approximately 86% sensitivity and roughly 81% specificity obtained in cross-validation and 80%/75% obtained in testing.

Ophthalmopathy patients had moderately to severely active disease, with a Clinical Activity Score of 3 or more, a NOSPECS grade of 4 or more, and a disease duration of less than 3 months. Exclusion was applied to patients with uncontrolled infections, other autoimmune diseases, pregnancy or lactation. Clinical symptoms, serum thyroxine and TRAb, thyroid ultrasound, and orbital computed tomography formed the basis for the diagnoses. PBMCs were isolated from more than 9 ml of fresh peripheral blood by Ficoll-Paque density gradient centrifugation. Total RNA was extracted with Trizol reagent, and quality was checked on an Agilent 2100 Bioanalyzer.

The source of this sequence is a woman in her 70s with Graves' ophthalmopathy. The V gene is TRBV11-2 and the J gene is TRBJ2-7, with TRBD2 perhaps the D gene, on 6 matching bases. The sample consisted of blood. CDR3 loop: CASSLDGGFAYEQYF. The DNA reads TGTGCCAGCAGCTTAGATGGAGGGTTCGCCTACGAGCAGTACTTC.